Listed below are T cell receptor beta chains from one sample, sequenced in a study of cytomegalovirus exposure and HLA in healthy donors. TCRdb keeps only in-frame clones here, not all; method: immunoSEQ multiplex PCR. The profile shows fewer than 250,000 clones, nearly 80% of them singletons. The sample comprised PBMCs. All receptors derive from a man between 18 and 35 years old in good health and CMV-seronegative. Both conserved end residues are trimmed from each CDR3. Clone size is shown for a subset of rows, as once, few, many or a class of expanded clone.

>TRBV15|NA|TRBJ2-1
ATSPGGSQNEQF
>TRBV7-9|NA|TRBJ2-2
ASSLDYSRELF
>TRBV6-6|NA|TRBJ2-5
ASIAVLQETQY
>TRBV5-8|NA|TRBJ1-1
ASSLGQGRGLNTEAF
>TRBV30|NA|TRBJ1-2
AWSVTEYGYT
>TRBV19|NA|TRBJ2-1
ASTPGSGRSYNEQF
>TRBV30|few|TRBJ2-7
AWSRYQGGEQY
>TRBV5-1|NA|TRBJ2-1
ASSHSYNEQF
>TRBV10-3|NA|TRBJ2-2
AISEVQGSGELF
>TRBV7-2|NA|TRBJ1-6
ASSLVRGTGSPLH
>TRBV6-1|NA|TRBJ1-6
ASSEGITGGRSPLH
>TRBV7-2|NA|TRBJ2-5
ASSSGTGPQETQY
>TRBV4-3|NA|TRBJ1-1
ASSQDLGGGLMNTEAF
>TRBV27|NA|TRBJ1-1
ASSLDRATEAF
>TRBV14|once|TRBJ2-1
ASSFTGAPIDEQF
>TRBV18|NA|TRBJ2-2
ASSPPGVAANTGELF
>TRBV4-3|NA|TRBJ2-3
ASSPSPAASTDTQY
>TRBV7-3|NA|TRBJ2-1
ASSLERGSYNEQF
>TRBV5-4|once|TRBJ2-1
ASSQLAGTYNEQF
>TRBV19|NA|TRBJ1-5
ASLQGFNQPQH
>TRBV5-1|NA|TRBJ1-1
ASSLSQQNTEAF
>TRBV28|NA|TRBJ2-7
ASSLWTSGSYEQY
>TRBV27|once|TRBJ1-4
ASSLSQGAHEKLF
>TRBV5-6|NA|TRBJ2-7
ASSLGQGSYEQY
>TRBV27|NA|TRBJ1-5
ASSRADSSNQPQH
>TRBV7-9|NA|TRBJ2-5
ASSSVAGGVGTQY
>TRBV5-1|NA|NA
ASSLNRAPYEQY
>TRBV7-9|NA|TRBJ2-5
ASRGTSGGVRAQETQY
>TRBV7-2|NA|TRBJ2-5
ASSSREARETQY
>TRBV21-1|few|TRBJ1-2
AACTPQLYGYT
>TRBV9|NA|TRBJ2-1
ASSVAGGKSDEQF
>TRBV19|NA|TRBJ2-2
ASRSGQANTGELF
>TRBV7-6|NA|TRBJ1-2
ASSLTGQGADGYT
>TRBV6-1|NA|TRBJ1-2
ASSPGTRYGYT
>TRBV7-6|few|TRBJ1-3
ASSLDHSSYGNTIY
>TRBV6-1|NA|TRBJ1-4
ASSEFGEKLF
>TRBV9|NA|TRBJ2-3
ASSVDPGGSADTQY
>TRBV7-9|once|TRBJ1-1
ASSLPRGRTEAF
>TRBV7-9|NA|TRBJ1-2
ASSPGTLYGYT
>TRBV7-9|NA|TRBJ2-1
ATEALSSYNEQF
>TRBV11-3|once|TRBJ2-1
ASSQGQGVYEQF
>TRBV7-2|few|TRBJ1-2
ASSSSDYGYT
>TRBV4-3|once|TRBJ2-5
ASSQGVAGGVLEETQY
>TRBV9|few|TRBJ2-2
ASRDRDTGELF
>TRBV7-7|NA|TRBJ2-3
ASSLDPGSTDTQY
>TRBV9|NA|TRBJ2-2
ASSPFGGPNTGELF
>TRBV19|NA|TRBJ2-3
ASRKRTGGVRQDTQY
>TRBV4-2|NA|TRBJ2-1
ASSPGLVNNEQF
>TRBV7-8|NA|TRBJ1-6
ASSSTTGGGSPLH
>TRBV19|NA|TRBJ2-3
ASSGGLAGENTDTQY
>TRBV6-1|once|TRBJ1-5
ASSEAAGTYQPQH
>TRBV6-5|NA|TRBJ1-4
ASRNGGQVNEKLF